The TCR beta chain described here comes from a study of Graves' ophthalmopathy and Graves' hyperthyroidism. The wider study: Peripheral blood was collected at initial diagnosis, before any treatment.

All donors with ophthalmopathy were recorded as having moderate-to-severe activity, CAS ≥3, NOSPECS ≥4 and a duration under 3 months. Amplification targeted the TCR beta CDR3 regions, with RNA transcripts as the source material. The library came from an HTBI-primed first-round RT-PCR and a second-round multiplex PCR. TCRdb ran MiXCR on the multiplex PCR reads and lists one entry per CDR3 protein. The sample has over 450,000 distinct CDR3 sequences; around 14% are singletons. As concerns this clonotype: A much larger clone is a single base away; this may be a read error.

The sequenced sample consisted of blood. This TCR was sampled from a woman in her twenties or thirties with Graves' ophthalmopathy.

The CDR3 loop is CSARETCVEQYF. Here the CDR3 DNA reads TGCAGTGCTAGAGAAACGTGCGTCGAGCAGTACTTC. J is TRBJ2-7 and V is TRBV20-1; D not resolved. The CDR3 length is 12 residues. CDR1 DFQATT and CDR2 SNEGSKA come from the germline V gene (reference sequence). The V end was cut by 0 bases, the J end by 6 bases, with 9 bases between.